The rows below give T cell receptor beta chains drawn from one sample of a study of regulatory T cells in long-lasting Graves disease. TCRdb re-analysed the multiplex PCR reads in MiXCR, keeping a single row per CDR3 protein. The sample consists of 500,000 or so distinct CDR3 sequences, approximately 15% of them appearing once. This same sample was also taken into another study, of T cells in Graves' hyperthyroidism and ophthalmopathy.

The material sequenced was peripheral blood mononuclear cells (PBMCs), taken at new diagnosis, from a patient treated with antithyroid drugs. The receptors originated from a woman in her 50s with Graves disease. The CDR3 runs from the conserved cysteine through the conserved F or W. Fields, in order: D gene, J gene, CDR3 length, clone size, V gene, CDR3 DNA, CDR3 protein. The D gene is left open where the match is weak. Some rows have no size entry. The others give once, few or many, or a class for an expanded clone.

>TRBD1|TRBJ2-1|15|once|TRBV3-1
TGTGCCAGCAGCCAAGCCGGGACAGGGGACGATGAGCAGTTCTTC
CASSQAGTGDDEQFF
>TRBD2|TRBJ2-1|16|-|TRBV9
TGTGCCAGCAGCGTAGTCTTAGCGGGAGACACCGATGAGCAGTTCTTC
CASSVVLAGDTDEQFF
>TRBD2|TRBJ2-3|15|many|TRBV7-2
TGTGCCAGCAGCCGGCTAGCGGGAGGCCAGGATACGCAGTATTTT
CASSRLAGGQDTQYF
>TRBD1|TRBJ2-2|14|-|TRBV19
TGTGCCAGTAGTCCGGACAGGGCCCACGGGGAGCTGTTTTTT
CASSPDRAHGELFF
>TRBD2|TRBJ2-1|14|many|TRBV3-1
TGTGCCAGCAGCCAGCCTAGCGGGACGAATGAGCAGTTCTTC
CASSQPSGTNEQFF
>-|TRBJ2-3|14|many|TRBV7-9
TGTGCCAGCAGCTTAGAGATCGGCACAGATACGCAGTATTTT
CASSLEIGTDTQYF
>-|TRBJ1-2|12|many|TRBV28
TGTGCCAGCAGTTTATCCCTCTATGGCTACACCTTC
CASSLSLYGYTF
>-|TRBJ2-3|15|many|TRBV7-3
TGTGCCAGCAGCTTATCGATTAGTAGTTCAGATACGCAGTATTTT
CASSLSISSSDTQYF
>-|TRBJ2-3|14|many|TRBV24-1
TGTGCCACCAGTGACAGGGAAGGCACAGATACGCAGTATTTT
CATSDREGTDTQYF
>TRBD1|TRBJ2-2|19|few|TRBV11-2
TGTGCCAGCAGCTTAGAATCGATGGGATGGACAGGGGACACCGGGGAGCTGTTTTTT
CASSLESMGWTGDTGELFF
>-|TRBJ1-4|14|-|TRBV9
TGTGCCAGCAGCGTAGGGGAGGGGGATGAAAAACTGTTTTTT
CASSVGEGDEKLFF